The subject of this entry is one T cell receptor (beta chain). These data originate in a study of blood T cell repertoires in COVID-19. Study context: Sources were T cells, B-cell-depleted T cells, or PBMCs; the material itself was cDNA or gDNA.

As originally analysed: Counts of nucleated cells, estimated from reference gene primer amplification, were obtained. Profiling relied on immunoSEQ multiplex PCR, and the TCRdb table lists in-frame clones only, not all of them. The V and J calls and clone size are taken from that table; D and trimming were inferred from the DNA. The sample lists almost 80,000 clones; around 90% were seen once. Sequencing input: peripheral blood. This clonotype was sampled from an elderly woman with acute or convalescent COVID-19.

CDR3 protein: CASSVAGGTQYF. For the CDR3, the DNA is TGTGCCAGCAGCGTAGCAGGGGGTACGCAGTATTTT. V and J are TRBV9 and TRBJ2-3; 7 bases align to TRBD1. Germline loops: CDR1 SGDLS, CDR2 YYNGEE. This CDR3 is built from 12 residues. V lost 0 bases to trimming and J lost 8 bases; unmatched junction nucleotides: 0.